This is a list of T cell receptor beta chains from one sample in a study of OX40 agonist ivuxolimab in advanced cancers. Clones were read by immunoSEQ multiplex PCR, and TCRdb kept only the in-frame ones, dropping some. The repertoire consists of about 87,000 clones, with approximately 87% occurring once and the leading ten covering more than 0.7%. The sample was CD4+ or CD8+ T cells sorted from blood, taken in a trial of the OX40 agonist ivuxolimab. The origin of the receptors is an adult with an advanced solid tumor such as melanoma, head and neck, liver or kidney cancer. CDR3s include the opening cysteine and the closing phenylalanine or tryptophan. D genes are given only for firm matches. Only some rows state a clone size, as once, few, many or a class for expanded clones.

cdr3_nt	cdr3_aa	clone_size	d_call	v_call	j_call
TGTGCCAGCAGCGTGAGCCCCAGCCAGGGGGCAAACACCGGGGAGCTGTTTTTT	CASSVSPSQGANTGELFF	.	TRBD1	TRBV9	TRBJ2-2
TGCAGTGCAACCGCGACAAAAGCTTTCTTT	CSATATKAFF	.	.	TRBV20-1	TRBJ1-1
TGTGCCACCAGCAGAACCCTTTCCGACTTTGGCAGGGACACTGAAGCTTTCTTT	CATSRTLSDFGRDTEAFF	.	.	TRBV15	TRBJ1-1
TGTGCCAGTAGTGGCGACCCGGGGGGCACCTATAATTCACCCCTCCACTTT	CASSGDPGGTYNSPLHF	.	.	TRBV19	TRBJ1-6
TGTGCCAGCTCCGACGAGCGCAATCAGCCCCAGCATTTT	CASSDERNQPQHF	.	.	TRBV2	TRBJ1-5
TGTGCCAGCAGGCATGAGCAGTTCTTC	CASRHEQFF	.	.	TRBV14	TRBJ2-1
TGTGCCAGCAGTGAGTCGGGAGATGTGACCCAGTACTTC	CASSESGDVTQYF	.	.	TRBV2	TRBJ2-5
TGTGCCAGCAGCGGACAGGGTATGGGCAATCAGCCCCAGCATTTT	CASSGQGMGNQPQHF	.	TRBD1	TRBV7-2	TRBJ1-5
TGTGCCATCTCACAGCGGGGAGATACGCAGTATTTT	CAISQRGDTQYF	.	TRBD2	TRBV19	TRBJ2-3
TGTGCCAGTAATGATCGGACCGACTACGGGGAGCTGTTTTTT	CASNDRTDYGELFF	.	.	TRBV19	TRBJ2-2
TGTGCCAGCAGCTACGGTAGCGGGCCTACGCAGTATTTT	CASSYGSGPTQYF	.	TRBD2	TRBV7-3	TRBJ2-3
TGTGCCAGCAGTGAACGTTGGGGGGGAGGTCAGCCCCAGCATTTT	CASSERWGGGQPQHF	.	.	TRBV6-1	TRBJ1-5
TGTGCCAGCAGTCCGCAGGGTCCGGCCTACAATGAGCAGTTCTTC	CASSPQGPAYNEQFF	.	.	TRBV27	TRBJ2-1
TGTGCCAGCAGCTTGTACAGGGGGAGTATCAGGTCCACAGATACGCAGTATTTT	CASSLYRGSIRSTDTQYF	.	TRBD1	TRBV5-6	TRBJ2-3
TGTGCCAGTAGATTTACCTCAGGGTTTGGTGGCTACACCTTC	CASRFTSGFGGYTF	.	.	TRBV19	TRBJ1-2
TGTGCCAGTAGTATTCCCGGGGGAGAAAATCAGCCCCAGCATTTT	CASSIPGGENQPQHF	.	.	TRBV19	TRBJ1-5
TGTGCCAGCAGCAACCTCATGGGGACTGAAAGCTCTGGGGCCAACGTCCTGACTTTC	CASSNLMGTESSGANVLTF	.	.	TRBV21-1	TRBJ2-6
TGCGCCAGCAGCCAAGGGGCCGGGACAGGGGATTACGAGCAGTACTTC	CASSQGAGTGDYEQYF	.	TRBD1	TRBV4-3	TRBJ2-7
TGTGCCAGCAACCCACGCGGAGGGATTAACACTGAAGCTTTCTTT	CASNPRGGINTEAFF	.	.	TRBV6-5	TRBJ1-1
TGTGCCAGCAGCGTAGCTGGAGGGGGGAGTGAAAAACTGTTTTTT	CASSVAGGGSEKLFF	few	.	TRBV9	TRBJ1-4
TGTGCCAGCAGCTACGGACAGGGCGGTGAGCAGTTCTTC	CASSYGQGGEQFF	.	TRBD1	TRBV11-1	TRBJ2-1
TGCAGTGCTAAGAAAGATTATGGCTACACCTTC	CSAKKDYGYTF	.	.	TRBV20-1	TRBJ1-2
TGTGCCAGCAGTGACCCCCCCTACAATGAGCAGTTCTTC	CASSDPPYNEQFF	.	.	TRBV6-1	TRBJ2-1
TGTGCCAGCTCACTGGGACAGGGGGCTTACGAGCAGTACTTC	CASSLGQGAYEQYF	.	TRBD1	TRBV18	TRBJ2-7
TGCGCCAGCAGACCCAGTTGGGAACTAGCGGGGGACTCCAATGAGCAGTTCTTC	CASRPSWELAGDSNEQFF	.	TRBD2	TRBV4-1	TRBJ2-1
TGTGCCAGTAGGACAGGTCCGAGTTCACCCCTCCACTTT	CASRTGPSSPLHF	few	.	TRBV19	TRBJ1-6
TGCGCCAGCAGCTTGGGAGGGGCGGATGAGCAGTTCTTC	CASSLGGADEQFF	.	.	TRBV5-1	TRBJ2-1
TGCGCCAGCAGGGGGGGGACTAGCGGGGGCGATACGCAGTATTTT	CASRGGTSGGDTQYF	.	TRBD2	TRBV10-2	TRBJ2-3
TGCGCCAGTGGAGGGACGGTGAACACTGAAGCTTTCTTT	CASGGTVNTEAFF	few	.	TRBV4-1	TRBJ1-1
TGCAGCGCCTCCCTATCGGGGGACTATGGCTACACCTTC	CSASLSGDYGYTF	.	.	TRBV29-1	TRBJ1-2
TGTGCCAGCAGCTTAGGGGGCGGACAGGGCATCTACGAGCAGTACTTC	CASSLGGGQGIYEQYF	once	TRBD1	TRBV11-2	TRBJ2-7
TGTGCCAGCTATTTAGGGGAAGGACAGCCCCAGCATTTT	CASYLGEGQPQHF	once	.	TRBV2	TRBJ1-5
TGTGCCAGCAGTGCCGACAGGGTGGACACTGAAGCTTTCTTT	CASSADRVDTEAFF	.	TRBD1	TRBV6-5	TRBJ1-1
TGTGCCAGCAGTTATGCGCTATTGGGGGTTGGGTACACCTTC	CASSYALLGVGYTF	.	.	TRBV6-5	TRBJ1-2
TGTGCCAGCAGCGAACAGGGGGCTATAGAGACCCAGTACTTC	CASSEQGAIETQYF	.	TRBD1	TRBV28	TRBJ2-5
TGTGCCAGCAGCGACGGGGGGAGGGCCAGGCCAGATACGCAGTATTTT	CASSDGGRARPDTQYF	.	TRBD2	TRBV5-8	TRBJ2-3
TGCGCCAGCAGCTTAGGGGGGACAGGGGTTGATCAGCCCCAGCATTTT	CASSLGGTGVDQPQHF	.	TRBD1	TRBV5-1	TRBJ1-5
TGTGCCAGCAGCAGCGGACTAGCGGGGCCCTACGAGCAGTACTTC	CASSSGLAGPYEQYF	once	TRBD2	TRBV7-2	TRBJ2-7
TGTGCCAGCAGTTTATATTGGGGCTCTGGGGCCAACGTCCTGACTTTC	CASSLYWGSGANVLTF	.	.	TRBV27	TRBJ2-6
TGTGCCAGCAGCTCCCCAAGGCTCTACGAGCAGTACTTC	CASSSPRLYEQYF	.	.	TRBV7-2	TRBJ2-7
TGTGCCAGTACTACCGGAGGGATGAACACCGGGGAGCTGTTTTTT	CASTTGGMNTGELFF	.	.	TRBV19	TRBJ2-2
TGTGCCAGCACCCGGAGTGGGGGTCGAACCGGGGAGCTGTTTTTT	CASTRSGGRTGELFF	.	.	TRBV11-2	TRBJ2-2
TGTGCCAGCAGCTTAGCCACCTCTAGCGCCCAAGCCTACGAGCAGTACTTC	CASSLATSSAQAYEQYF	.	.	TRBV7-2	TRBJ2-7
TGTGCCAGCTTCCCCCCCGGGTTGAGCACTGAAGCTTTCTTT	CASFPPGLSTEAFF	once	.	TRBV7-2	TRBJ1-1
TGCGCCAGCAGCCTCAGGGGGCTAGAGACCCAGTACTTC	CASSLRGLETQYF	.	TRBD1	TRBV4-3	TRBJ2-5
TGTGCCAGCAGCCGCGGGACTCGCGGCCAGACCCAGTACTTC	CASSRGTRGQTQYF	.	.	TRBV7-2	TRBJ2-5
TGTGCCAGCAGCCGTATAGCGGGGCAAACCGGGGAGCTGTTTTTT	CASSRIAGQTGELFF	.	TRBD2	TRBV7-2	TRBJ2-2
TGTGCCAGCAGCTCACTGGGGGTAAACACCATATATTTT	CASSSLGVNTIYF	.	.	TRBV7-9	TRBJ1-3
TGTGCCTGGAGTGTGGGAGGGGGAGGCAAAAACATTCAGTACTTC	CAWSVGGGGKNIQYF	.	.	TRBV30	TRBJ2-4
TGTGCCATCAGTGAGCCCCCCGGCGGGGGGGTCCGAGTCACCGGGGAGCTGTTTTTT	CAISEPPGGGVRVTGELFF	.	TRBD2	TRBV10-3	TRBJ2-2
TGTGCCAGCACCGAACGAGGGGCTGGGGCCAACGTCCTGACTTTC	CASTERGAGANVLTF	.	.	TRBV2	TRBJ2-6
TGTGCCTGGAGTCTCGGACCTGTGGAGACCCAGTACTTC	CAWSLGPVETQYF	.	.	TRBV30	TRBJ2-5
TGTGCCAGCAGCTCCTCGGAGGTGCCCAACTATGGCTACACCTTC	CASSSSEVPNYGYTF	.	.	TRBV7-9	TRBJ1-2
TGCGCCAGCAGCTCAACGGGGGCAGGGGGAAACATTCAGTACTTC	CASSSTGAGGNIQYF	.	.	TRBV4-3	TRBJ2-4
TGTGCCAGCAGTTTAAACAGATTAGCCTACGAGCAGTACTTC	CASSLNRLAYEQYF	.	.	TRBV27	TRBJ2-7
TGTGCCAGCAGCTTAGCGAGGCAGGGGGCGAGGACTGAAGCTTTCTTT	CASSLARQGARTEAFF	.	TRBD1	TRBV7-8	TRBJ1-1
TGTGCCATCAGCCCCGGGGGCCAAGAGACCCAGTACTTC	CAISPGGQETQYF	few	.	TRBV10-3	TRBJ2-5